This TCR beta chain was captured by sequencing in a study of Ad26.COV2.S vaccination and SARS-CoV-2 variants. The wider study: Ad26.COV2.S, an intramuscular injection, was given once or twice 56 days apart. Study-level results: Post-vaccination breadth of spike-specific CD8+ and CD4+ T cell responses was reportedly substantial.

A note on this clone: Its antigen is not known.

Sequenced by immunoSEQ multiplex PCR; TCRdb stores in-frame clones only, minus some. The sample has 350,000 to 600,000 clones; about 88% are singletons. Regarding treatment: around 19 received Ad26.COV2.S at low or high dose, single or two shots; roughly five received placebo; per-sample allocation not given. On day 63 after the first injection, vaccine and placebo recipients gave samples. Boston provided a donor who was an adult aged 18-55 years. CDR1 is SGHTA and CDR2 is FQGNSA in the germline V gene. CDR3 length: 14 amino acids. V lost 5 bases to trimming and J lost 3 bases; unmatched junction nucleotides: 6.

This TCR was recovered from a person aged 18 to 59 who received the Ad26.COV2.S COVID-19 vaccine or a placebo. Source: peripheral blood, taken in a trial of Ad26.COV2.S vaccine versus placebo. V is TRBV7-2 and J is TRBJ1-1; 7 positions agree with TRBD1. CDR3 sequence (DNA): TGTGCCAGCAGCGGGGACAGCTATTACACTGAAGCTTTCTTT. Encoded protein: CASSGDSYYTEAFF. The whole variable domain, filled in from reference TRBV7-2 and TRBJ1-1, reads GAGVSQSPSNKVTEKGKDVELRCDPISGHTALYWYRQSLGQGLEFLIYFQGNSAPDKSGLPSDRFSAERTGGSVSTLTIQRTQQEDSAVYLCASSGDSYYTEAFFGQGTRLTVV.